This TCR beta chain is from a study of OX40 agonist ivuxolimab in advanced cancers. Broadly, across the study: The costimulatory receptor OX40 (CD134) was targeted by ivuxolimab, a fully human IgG2 agonistic monoclonal antibody. Intravenous ivuxolimab was administered to patients every 2 weeks at six dose levels: 0.01, 0.1, 0.3, 1.5, 3 and 10 mg/kg. Of the roughly 54 dose-escalation patients, hepatocellular carcinoma was present in roughly 19, melanoma in around 15, renal cell carcinoma in 9 and head and neck cancer in 9. The dose-escalation cohort was roughly 83% male with a mean age of approximately 59 years, ranging from roughly 23 to 90. Prior anti-PD-1, anti-PD-L1 or anti-CTLA-4 therapy was permitted, and roughly two fifths of dose-escalation patients had received checkpoint inhibitors. Partial responses occurred in three dose-escalation patients, of whom one had hepatocellular carcinoma and two had cutaneous melanoma. Peripheral TCRbeta sequencing aimed to test whether ivuxolimab altered TCR sequence diversity and caused clonal T-cell expansion. The paper describes the monotherapy dose-escalation part (N ≈ 52 patients) of the phase I trial of ivuxolimab.

Genomic DNA was isolated from the sorted cells so that the TCRbeta CDR3 region could be sequenced. The immunoSEQ Assay was used to sequence the TCRbeta CDR3 regions. In its TCRdb copy, this immuneACCESS table keeps in-frame sequences only and misses some clones. Where compared with another copy, unresolved V genes explain less than half of these, and the others have no known cause. In all, the sample holds some 25,000 clones, and over 70% of those were seen once. The ten largest account for roughly 9% of the sample. General conclusions and limits of the study: Low levels of normalized T-cell clonal expansion were also seen in some nonresponding patients. Clonal expansion of both CD4+ and CD8+ blood T cells was observed from baseline to week 6 at doses 0.1 to 3.0 mg/kg. Which antigens the clonally expanded peripheral T cells were specific for was not determined. After ivuxolimab, more expanded clones were found on average in CD8+ T cells than in CD4+ T cells. In partial responders in the 0.1-3.0 mg/kg groups, normalized peripheral clonal expansion was found to be among the lowest, especially among CD8+ T cells.

Trimming leaves V shorter by 5 bases and J shorter by 5 bases, with the junction holding 6 bases beyond the gene matches. Sequences MNHNY (CDR1) and SVGAGI (CDR2) are obtained from the germline V gene (reference sequence). The CDR3, cysteine through phenylalanine, is 15 amino acids long. Kept here is only the CDR3 DNA, which spans 45 bases and is read in frame from base 1. Points on this clone: What antigen it recognizes has not been identified. One base away there is no much larger clone; base qualities are not given.

The trial excluded patients who had a history of autoimmune disease or were on systemic immunosuppression. In every dose cohort, peripheral blood was drawn for TCR sequencing at baseline, cycle 4 day 1, and cycle 7 day 1. Samples were obtained from an open-label, multicenter, first-in-human phase I dose-escalation trial of ivuxolimab. Adults with locally advanced or metastatic melanoma, renal cell, hepatocellular, or head and neck squamous cell carcinoma were enrolled in the trial. Before TCR sequencing, CD4+ T cells and CD8+ T cells were sorted from peripheral blood as separate populations. The rearranged chain carries TRBV6-6 and TRBJ1-6; TRBD1 aligns with 7 central bases. The TCR was taken from an adult with an advanced solid tumor such as melanoma, head and neck, liver or kidney cancer. Sample: CD4+ or CD8+ T cells sorted from blood, taken in a trial of the OX40 agonist ivuxolimab. The CDR3 protein is CASSRGGQDNSPLHF. The DNA sequence reads TGTGCCAGCAGTCGTGGAGGACAGGATAATTCACCCCTCCACTTT.